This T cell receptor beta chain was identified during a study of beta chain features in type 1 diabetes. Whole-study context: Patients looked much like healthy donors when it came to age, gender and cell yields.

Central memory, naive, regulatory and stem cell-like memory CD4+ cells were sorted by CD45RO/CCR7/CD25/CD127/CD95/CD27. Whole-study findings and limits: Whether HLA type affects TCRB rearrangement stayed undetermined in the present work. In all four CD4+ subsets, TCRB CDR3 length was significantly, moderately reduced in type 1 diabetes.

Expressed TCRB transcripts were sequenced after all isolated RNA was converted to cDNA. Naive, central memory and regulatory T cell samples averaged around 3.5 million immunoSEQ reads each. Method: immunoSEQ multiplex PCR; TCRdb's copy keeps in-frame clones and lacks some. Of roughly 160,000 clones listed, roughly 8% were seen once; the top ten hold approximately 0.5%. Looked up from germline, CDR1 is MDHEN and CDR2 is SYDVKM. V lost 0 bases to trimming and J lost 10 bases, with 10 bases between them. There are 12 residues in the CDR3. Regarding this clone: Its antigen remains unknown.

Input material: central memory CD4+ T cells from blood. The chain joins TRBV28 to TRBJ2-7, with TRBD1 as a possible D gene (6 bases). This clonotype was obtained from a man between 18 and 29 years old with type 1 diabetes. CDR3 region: CASSLWDGGQYF. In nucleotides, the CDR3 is TGTGCCAGCAGTTTATGGGATGGGGGCCAGTACTTC.